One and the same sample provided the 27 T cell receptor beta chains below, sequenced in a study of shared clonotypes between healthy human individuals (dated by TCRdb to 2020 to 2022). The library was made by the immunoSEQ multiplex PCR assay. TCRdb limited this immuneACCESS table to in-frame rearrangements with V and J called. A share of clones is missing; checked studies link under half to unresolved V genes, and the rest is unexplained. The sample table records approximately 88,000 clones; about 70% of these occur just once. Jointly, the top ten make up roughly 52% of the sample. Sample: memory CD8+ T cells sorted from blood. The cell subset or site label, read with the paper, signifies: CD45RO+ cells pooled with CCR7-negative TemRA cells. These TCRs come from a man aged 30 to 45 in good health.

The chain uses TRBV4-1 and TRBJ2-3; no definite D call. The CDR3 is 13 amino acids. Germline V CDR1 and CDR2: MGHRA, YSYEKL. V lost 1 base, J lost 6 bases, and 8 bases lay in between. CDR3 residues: CASSQVVMDTQYF. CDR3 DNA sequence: TGCGCCAGCAGCCAAGTCGTAATGGATACGCAGTATTTT.

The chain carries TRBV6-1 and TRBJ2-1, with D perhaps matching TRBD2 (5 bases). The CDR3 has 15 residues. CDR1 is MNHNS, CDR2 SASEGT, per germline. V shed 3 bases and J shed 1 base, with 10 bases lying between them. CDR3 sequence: CASSDRGQSYNEQFF. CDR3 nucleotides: TGTGCCAGCAGTGACCGGGGTCAGTCCTACAATGAGCAGTTCTTC.

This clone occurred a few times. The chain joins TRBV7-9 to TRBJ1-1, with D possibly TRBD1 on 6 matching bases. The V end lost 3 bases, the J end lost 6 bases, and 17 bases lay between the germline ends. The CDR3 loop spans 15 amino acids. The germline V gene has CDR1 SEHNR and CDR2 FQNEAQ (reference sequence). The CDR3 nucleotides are TGTGCCAGCAGCTTCCCGACAGGCGTGGGGGCTGAAGCTTTCTTT. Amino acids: CASSFPTGVGAEAFF.

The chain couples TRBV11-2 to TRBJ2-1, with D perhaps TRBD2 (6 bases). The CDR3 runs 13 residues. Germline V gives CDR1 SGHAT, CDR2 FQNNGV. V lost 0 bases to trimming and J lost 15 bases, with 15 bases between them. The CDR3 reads CASSLDPGELPFF. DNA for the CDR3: TGTGCCAGCAGCTTAGATCCGGGGGAGTTGCCGTTCTTC.

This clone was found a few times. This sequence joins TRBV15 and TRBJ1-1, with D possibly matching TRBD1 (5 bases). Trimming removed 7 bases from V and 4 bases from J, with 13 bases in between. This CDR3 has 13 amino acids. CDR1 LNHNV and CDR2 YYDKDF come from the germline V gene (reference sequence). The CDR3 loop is CATTNRGLTEAFF. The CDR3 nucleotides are TGTGCCACCACAAACCGGGGCCTCACTGAAGCTTTCTTT.

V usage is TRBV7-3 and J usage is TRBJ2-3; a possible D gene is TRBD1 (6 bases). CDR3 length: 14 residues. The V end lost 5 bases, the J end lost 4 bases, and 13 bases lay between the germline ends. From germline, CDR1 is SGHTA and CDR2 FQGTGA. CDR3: CASSPTDSADTQYF. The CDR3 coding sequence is TGTGCCAGCAGCCCAACGGACAGCGCAGATACGCAGTATTTT.

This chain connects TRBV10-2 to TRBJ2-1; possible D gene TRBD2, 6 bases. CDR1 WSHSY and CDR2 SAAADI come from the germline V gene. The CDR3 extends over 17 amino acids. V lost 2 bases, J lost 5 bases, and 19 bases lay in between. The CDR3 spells CASSETPGLRPNNEQFF. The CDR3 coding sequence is TGCGCCAGCAGTGAGACACCGGGACTGAGACCTAACAATGAGCAGTTCTTC.

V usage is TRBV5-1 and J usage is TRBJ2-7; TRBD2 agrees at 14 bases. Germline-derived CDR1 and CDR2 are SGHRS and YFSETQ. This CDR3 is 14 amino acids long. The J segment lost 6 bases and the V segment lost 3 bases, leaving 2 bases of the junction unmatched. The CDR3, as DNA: TGCGCCAGCAGCTCGGGACTAGCGGGAGCCGAGCAGTACTTC. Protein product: CASSSGLAGAEQYF.

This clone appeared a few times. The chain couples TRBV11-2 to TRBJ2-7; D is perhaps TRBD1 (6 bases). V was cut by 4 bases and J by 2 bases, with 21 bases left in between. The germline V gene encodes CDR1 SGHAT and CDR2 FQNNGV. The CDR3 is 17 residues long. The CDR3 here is CASSYYPTGNLTYEQYF. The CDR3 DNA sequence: TGTGCCAGCAGCTACTACCCGACAGGCAACCTAACCTACGAGCAGTACTTC.

DNA for the CDR3: TGTGCCAGCAGTTACCAGGGGGGTAATGGCTACACCTTC. It specifies CASSYQGGNGYTF. The V and J genes are TRBV6-5 and TRBJ1-2, with 7 bases lining up with TRBD1. Germline trimming cut 2 bases from V and 6 bases from J; bases unmatched to any gene: 3. In germline, CDR1 is MNHEY, CDR2 SVGAGI. The CDR3 runs 13 residues.

CDR3: CASSSGQNYEQYF. CDR3 nucleotides: TGCGCCAGCAGCTCAGGACAGAACTACGAGCAGTACTTC. This rearrangement joins TRBV5-1 to TRBJ2-7; possibly TRBD1 for D (6 bases). CDR1 is SGHRS and CDR2 is YFSETQ in the germline V gene. V was shortened by 3 bases and J by 3 bases, with 10 bases between the two germline ends. CDR3 size: 13 residues. The whole variable domain, remainder taken from reference TRBV5-1 and TRBJ2-7, is KAGVTQTPRYLIKTRGQQVTLSCSPISGHRSVSWYQQTPGQGLQFLFEYFSETQRNKGNFPGRFSGRQFSNSRSEMNVSTLELGDSALYLCASSSGQNYEQYFGPGTRLTVT.

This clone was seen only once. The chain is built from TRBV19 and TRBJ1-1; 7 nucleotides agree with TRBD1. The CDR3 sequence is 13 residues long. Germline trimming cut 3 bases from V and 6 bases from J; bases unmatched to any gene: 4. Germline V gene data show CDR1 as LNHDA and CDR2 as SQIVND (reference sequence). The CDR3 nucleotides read TGTGCCAGTAGTATCGACAGGGACGCTGAAGCTTTCTTT. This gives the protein CASSIDRDAEAFF.

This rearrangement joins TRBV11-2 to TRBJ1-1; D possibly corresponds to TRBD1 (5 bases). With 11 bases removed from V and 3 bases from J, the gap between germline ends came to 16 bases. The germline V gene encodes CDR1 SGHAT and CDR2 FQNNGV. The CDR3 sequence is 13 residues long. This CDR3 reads CALGGRQYTEAFF. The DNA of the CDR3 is TGTGCCCTGGGGGGGAGACAATACACTGAAGCTTTCTTT.

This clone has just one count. The CDR3 region is CASSSIIAGSQYF. CDR3 in DNA: TGTGCCAGCAGCTCGATTATAGCGGGATCGCAGTATTTT. The rearrangement uses TRBV11-3 and TRBJ2-3; 8 bases line up with TRBD2. V gave up 4 bases and J gave up 10 bases; unmatched junction bases: 7. Germline values: CDR1 SGHNT, CDR2 YENEEA. This CDR3 has 13 residues.

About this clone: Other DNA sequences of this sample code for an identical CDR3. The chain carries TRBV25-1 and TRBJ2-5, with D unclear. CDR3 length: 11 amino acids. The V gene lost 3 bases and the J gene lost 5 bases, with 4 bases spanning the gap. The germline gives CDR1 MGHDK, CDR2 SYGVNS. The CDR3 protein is CASSDLETQYF. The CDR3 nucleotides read TGTGCCAGCAGTGACCTTGAGACCCAGTACTTC.

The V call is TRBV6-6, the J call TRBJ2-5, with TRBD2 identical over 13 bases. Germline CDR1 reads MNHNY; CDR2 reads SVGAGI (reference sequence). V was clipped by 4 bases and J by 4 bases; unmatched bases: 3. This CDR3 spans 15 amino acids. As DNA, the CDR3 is TGTGCCAGCAGTTTGGGACTAGCGGGAACAGAGACCCAGTACTTC. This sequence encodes CASSLGLAGTETQYF.

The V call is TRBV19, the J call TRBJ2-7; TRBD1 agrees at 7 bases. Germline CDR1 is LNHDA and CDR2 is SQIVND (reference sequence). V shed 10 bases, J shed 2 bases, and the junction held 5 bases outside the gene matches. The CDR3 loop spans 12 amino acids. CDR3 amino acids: CATSGQTYEQYF. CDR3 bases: TGTGCCACCTCGGGACAGACCTACGAGCAGTACTTC.

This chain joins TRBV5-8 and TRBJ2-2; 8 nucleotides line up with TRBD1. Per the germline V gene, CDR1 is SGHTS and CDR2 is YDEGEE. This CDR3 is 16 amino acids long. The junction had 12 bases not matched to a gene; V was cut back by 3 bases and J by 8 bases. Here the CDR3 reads CASSWRYRGRMGELFF. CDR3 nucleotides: TGTGCCAGCAGCTGGAGATACAGGGGGAGGATGGGGGAGCTGTTTTTT.

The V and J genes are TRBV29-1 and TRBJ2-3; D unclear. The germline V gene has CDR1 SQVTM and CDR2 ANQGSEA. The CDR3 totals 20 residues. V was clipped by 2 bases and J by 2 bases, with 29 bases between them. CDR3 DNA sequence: TGCAGCGTTGAACTTCCCATAGAGCCGAGAATCAAACAGAACACAGATACGCAGTATTTT. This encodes CSVELPIEPRIKQNTDTQYF.

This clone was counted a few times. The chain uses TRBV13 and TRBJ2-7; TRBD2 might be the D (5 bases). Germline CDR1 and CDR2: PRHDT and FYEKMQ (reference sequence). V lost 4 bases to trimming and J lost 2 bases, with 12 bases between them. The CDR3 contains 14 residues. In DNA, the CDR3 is TGTGCCAGCAGCTCACCCCGGGGTCCCTACGAGCAGTACTTC. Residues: CASSSPRGPYEQYF.

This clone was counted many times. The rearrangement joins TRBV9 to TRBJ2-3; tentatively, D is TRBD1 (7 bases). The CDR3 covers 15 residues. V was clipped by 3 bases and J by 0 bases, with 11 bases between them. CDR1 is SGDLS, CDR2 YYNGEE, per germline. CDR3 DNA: TGTGCCAGCAGCGGGCGGGGACAGAGCACAGATACGCAGTATTTT. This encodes CASSGRGQSTDTQYF.

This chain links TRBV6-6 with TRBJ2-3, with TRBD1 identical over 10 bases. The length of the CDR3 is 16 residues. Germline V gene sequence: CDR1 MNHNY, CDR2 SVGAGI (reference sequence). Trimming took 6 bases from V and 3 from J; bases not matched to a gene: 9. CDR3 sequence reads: CASSSLPGQGTDTQYF. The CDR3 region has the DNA TGTGCCAGCAGCTCTCTTCCGGGACAGGGGACAGATACGCAGTATTTT.

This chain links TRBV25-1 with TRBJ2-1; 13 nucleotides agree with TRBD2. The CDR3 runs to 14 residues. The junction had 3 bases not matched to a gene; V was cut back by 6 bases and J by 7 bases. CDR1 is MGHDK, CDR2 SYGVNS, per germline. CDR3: CASSGLAGDNEQFF. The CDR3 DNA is TGTGCCAGCAGCGGACTAGCGGGAGATAATGAGCAGTTCTTC.

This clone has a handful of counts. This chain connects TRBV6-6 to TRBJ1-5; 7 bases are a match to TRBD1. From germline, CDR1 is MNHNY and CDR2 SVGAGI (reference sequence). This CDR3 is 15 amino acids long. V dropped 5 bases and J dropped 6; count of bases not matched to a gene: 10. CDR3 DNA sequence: TGTGCCAGCAGTGATCCCGACAGGGTGGGTCAGCCCCAGCATTTT. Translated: CASSDPDRVGQPQHF.

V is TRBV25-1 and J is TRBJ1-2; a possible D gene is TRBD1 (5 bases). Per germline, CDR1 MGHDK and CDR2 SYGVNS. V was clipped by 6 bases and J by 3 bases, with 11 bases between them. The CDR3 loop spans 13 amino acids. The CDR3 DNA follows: TGTGCCAGCAGGGGGGACGGTTACTATGGCTACACCTTC. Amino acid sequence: CASRGDGYYGYTF.

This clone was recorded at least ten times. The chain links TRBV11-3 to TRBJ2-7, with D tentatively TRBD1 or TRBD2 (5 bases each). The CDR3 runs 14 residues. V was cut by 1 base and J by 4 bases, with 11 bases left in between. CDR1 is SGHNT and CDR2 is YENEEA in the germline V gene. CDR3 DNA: TGTGCCAGCAGCTTAGTTGGGGGAGAATACGAGCAGTACTTC. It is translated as CASSLVGGEYEQYF.

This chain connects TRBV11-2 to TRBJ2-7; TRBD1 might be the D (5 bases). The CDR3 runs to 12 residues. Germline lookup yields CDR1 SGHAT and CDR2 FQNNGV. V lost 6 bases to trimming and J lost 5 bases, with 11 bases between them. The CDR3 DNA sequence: TGTGCCAGCAGGCAAAACAGGCACGAGCAGTACTTC. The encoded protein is CASRQNRHEQYF.